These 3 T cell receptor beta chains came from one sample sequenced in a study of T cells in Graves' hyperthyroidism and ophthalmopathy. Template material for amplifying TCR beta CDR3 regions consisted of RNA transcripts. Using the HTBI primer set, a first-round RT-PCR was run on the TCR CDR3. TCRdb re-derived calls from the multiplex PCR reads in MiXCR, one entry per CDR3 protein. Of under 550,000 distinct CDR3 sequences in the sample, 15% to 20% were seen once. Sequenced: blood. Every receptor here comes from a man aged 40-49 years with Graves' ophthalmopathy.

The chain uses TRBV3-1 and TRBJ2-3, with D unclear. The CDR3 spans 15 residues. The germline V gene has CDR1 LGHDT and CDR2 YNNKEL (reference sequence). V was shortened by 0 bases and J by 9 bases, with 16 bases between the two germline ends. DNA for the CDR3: TGTGCCAGCAGCCAAGATGTTAAGGGTTTGCGGACGCAGTATTTT. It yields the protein CASSQDVKGLRTQYF.

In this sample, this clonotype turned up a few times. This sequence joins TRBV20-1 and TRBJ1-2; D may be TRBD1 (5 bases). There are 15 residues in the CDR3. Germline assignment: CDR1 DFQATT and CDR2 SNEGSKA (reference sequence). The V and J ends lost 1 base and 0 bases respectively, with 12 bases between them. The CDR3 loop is CSARGRAGPNYGYTF. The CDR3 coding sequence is TGCAGTGCTAGAGGGCGGGCAGGGCCTAACTATGGCTACACCTTC.

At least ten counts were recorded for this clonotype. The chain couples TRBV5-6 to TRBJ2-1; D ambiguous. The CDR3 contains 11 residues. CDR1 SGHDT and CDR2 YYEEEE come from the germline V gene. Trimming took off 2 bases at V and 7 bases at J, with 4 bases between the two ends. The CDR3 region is CASSFINEQFF. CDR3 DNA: TGTGCCAGCAGCTTCATAAATGAGCAGTTCTTC.